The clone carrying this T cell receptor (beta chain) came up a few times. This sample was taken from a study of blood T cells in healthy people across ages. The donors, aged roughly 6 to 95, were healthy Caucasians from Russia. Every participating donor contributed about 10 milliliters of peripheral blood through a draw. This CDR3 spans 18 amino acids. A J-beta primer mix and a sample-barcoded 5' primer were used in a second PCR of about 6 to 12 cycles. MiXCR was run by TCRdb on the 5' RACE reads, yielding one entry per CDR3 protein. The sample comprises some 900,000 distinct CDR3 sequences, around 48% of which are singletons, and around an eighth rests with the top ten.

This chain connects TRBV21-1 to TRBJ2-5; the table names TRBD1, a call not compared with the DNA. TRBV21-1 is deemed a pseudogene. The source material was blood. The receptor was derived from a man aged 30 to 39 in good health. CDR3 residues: CASRKLRQGAISQETQYF. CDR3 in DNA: TGTGCCAGCAGAAAACTTCGACAGGGGGCAATCTCACAAGAGACCCAGTACTTC.